The TCR beta chain under discussion was sequenced for a study of blood T cells in healthy people across ages. The CDR3 is made up of 13 amino acids. Germline CDR1 and CDR2: DFQATT and SNEGSKA (reference sequence). Each donor's blood draw was roughly 9.5 milliliters of peripheral blood. The authors ran a second PCR of about 6 to 11 cycles using a sample-barcoded 5' primer and a J-beta primer mix. Tags on each cDNA molecule came from a template-switch adaptor with 12 random nucleotides. From the 5' RACE reads, TCRdb called clonotypes with MiXCR, one entry per CDR3 protein. This sample has 700,000 to 950,000 distinct CDR3 sequences; around 46% occur once, and the top ten carry about 20%. A remark on this clonotype: The antigen is undetermined. Sequence at one end of the junction differs from germline and may be a read error.

General study points: Estimates of total diversity, which came from one million sequenced T cells, were considered to be underestimates.

Sequenced sample: blood. This clonotype was sampled from an older woman in good health. V gene TRBV20-1 combines with J gene TRBJ2-1, with D possibly called TRBD1 or TRBD2 (5 bases each). CDR3 region: CSASPGAGNERFF. The CDR3 DNA is TGCAGTGCTAGCCCTGGGGCGGGCAATGAGCGGTTCTTC.